Following are 18 T cell receptor beta chains from one sample sequenced in a study of T-cell memory formation after mild COVID-19. TCRdb recomputed calls from the 5' RACE reads with MiXCR, one row per CDR3 protein. The sample consists of more than 110,000 distinct CDR3 sequences, 11% to 15% of them appearing once. The sample was PBMCs or a T cell subset sorted from them (not recorded which). Receptors originate from an adult woman who had mild COVID-19 (a few samples of this study predate the infection). Cell type and time point are not known.

Only a few counts were recorded for this clonotype. The J gene is TRBJ1-1, the V gene TRBV4-2, with 7 bases matching TRBD1. This CDR3 is 15 amino acids long. Unmatched junction bases numbered 6, after V lost 2 bases and J lost 3 bases. Germline CDR1 is LGHNA and CDR2 is YNFKEQ. Here the CDR3 DNA reads TGTGCCAGCAGCCAAAGACAGGGTGGGGACACTGAAGCTTTCTTT. This sequence encodes CASSQRQGGDTEAFF.

This clonotype was counted between two and nine times. The gene calls are TRBV10-3 and TRBJ2-7; TRBD1 aligns across 7 bases. This CDR3 is 16 amino acids long. V trimming: 3 bases; J trimming: 4 bases; junction bases outside the gene matches: 12. CDR1 and CDR2 from the germline V gene are ENHRY and SYGVKD. CDR3 bases: TGTGCCATCAGTGACGACAGGGAGAGGTTAGGGTACGAGCAGTACTTC. Translation gives CAISDDRERLGYEQYF.

The chain joins TRBV30 to TRBJ2-7; TRBD2 matches at 8 bases. After removal of 5 bases from V and 0 bases from J, the junction contained 6 bases not matched to a gene. Per the germline V gene, CDR1 is GTSNPN and CDR2 is SVGIG (reference sequence). This CDR3 is 14 amino acids long. CDR3 loop: CAWDQRELSYEQYF. The DNA of the CDR3 is TGTGCCTGGGATCAGCGGGAGCTCTCCTACGAGCAGTACTTC.

In its sample, this clonotype was seen a few times. Here the CDR3 reads CASSYTELLQETQYF. CDR3 DNA: TGTGCCAGCAGTTACACGGAGCTACTGCAAGAGACCCAGTACTTC. The V call is TRBV6-5, the J call TRBJ2-5; D gene ambiguous. The CDR3 contains 15 residues. In germline, CDR1 is MNHEY, CDR2 SVGAGI. V lost 2 bases and J lost 2, with 12 bases in between.

Concerning this clonotype itself: One end of the junction fails to match germline, which may point to a read error. The genes are TRBV15 and TRBJ2-1; D ambiguous. In germline, CDR1 is LNHNV, CDR2 YYDKDF (reference sequence). The CDR3 covers 14 residues. The CDR3 coding sequence is TGTGACACCGAATCGGTGAGCTCCTACAATGAGCAGTTCTTC. It is translated as CDTESVSSYNEQFF.

The sample holds a few counts of this clonotype. CDR3 sequence: CASSLWTGDDYGYTF. DNA for the CDR3: TGTGCCAGCAGTCTATGGACAGGGGACGACTATGGCTACACCTTC. V and J are TRBV6-1 and TRBJ1-2; 9 bases fit TRBD1. CDR1 is MNHNS, CDR2 SASEGT, per germline. Germline trimming cut 5 bases from V and 3 bases from J; bases unmatched to any gene: 7. The CDR3 totals 15 residues.

The V call is TRBV20-1, the J call TRBJ1-5, with no clear D. V dropped 4 bases and J dropped 2 bases, with 18 bases sitting between them. The CDR3 extends over 16 amino acids. The V gene's germline CDR1 is DFQATT and CDR2 SNEGSKA (reference sequence). CDR3 DNA sequence: TGCAGTGCTATGGTTGGCTTCCCGGAGGGCAATCAGCCCCAGCATTTT. Protein product: CSAMVGFPEGNQPQHF.

This clonotype was recorded once. V is TRBV4-3 and J is TRBJ2-5, with D uncertain. The DNA end favors TRBJ2-7, so the J call may be wrong. Germline V CDR1 and CDR2: LGHNA, YSLEER. This CDR3 has 17 amino acids. In nucleotides, the CDR3 is TGCGCCAGCAGCCAAGAGGGCATTTACAGCGAGTCCTACGAGCAGTACTTC. Amino acid sequence: CASSQEGIYSESYEQYF.

The chain employs TRBV7-3 and TRBJ2-2; 12 bases align to TRBD2. The CDR3 runs 19 residues. Unmatched junction bases numbered 12, after V lost 3 bases and J lost 4 bases. Germline loops: CDR1 SGHTA, CDR2 FQGTGA. The chain's CDR3 is CASSFTALAGGPGTGELFF. CDR3 nucleotide sequence: TGTGCCAGCAGCTTCACCGCCCTAGCGGGGGGGCCGGGCACCGGGGAGCTGTTTTTT. The full variable domain, its missing parts supplied by reference TRBV7-3 and TRBJ2-2, is GAGVSQTPSNKVTEKGKYVELRCDPISGHTALYWYRQSLGQGPEFLIYFQGTGAADDSGLPNDRFFAVRPEGSVSTLKIQRTERGDSAVYLCASSFTALAGGPGTGELFFGEGSRLTVL.

In its sample, this clonotype was seen many times. This chain joins TRBV11-3 and TRBJ2-7, with D possibly being TRBD1 or TRBD2 (6 bases each). CDR1 is SGHNT and CDR2 is YENEEA in the germline V gene. The CDR3 contains 15 residues. V was clipped by 4 bases and J by 2 bases, with 15 bases between them. DNA for the CDR3: TGTGCCAGCAGCTATAAGAGGGGGGTTACCTACGAGCAGTACTTC. Its translation: CASSYKRGVTYEQYF.

The chain recombines TRBV10-3 with TRBJ2-1; D is ambiguous. Germline V CDR1 and CDR2: ENHRY, SYGVKD. Trimming took 11 bases from V and 4 from J, leaving 18 bases between them. This CDR3 comprises 14 residues. CDR3: CASPFDPFYNEQFF. The CDR3 DNA sequence: TGTGCCTCCCCCTTTGACCCTTTTTACAATGAGCAGTTCTTC.

This clonotype was picked up a small number of times. The CDR3, as DNA: TGCGCCAGCAGCCAAGCTGGGACAGGGGACCCCCTTGGGAACACTGAAGCTTTCTTT. It is translated as CASSQAGTGDPLGNTEAFF. The rearrangement joins TRBV4-1 to TRBJ1-1; 10 bases are shared with TRBD1. CDR1 and CDR2 from the germline V gene are MGHRA and YSYEKL. J lost 1 base, V lost 1 base, and 12 bases had no gene match. The CDR3 covers 19 residues.

The chain couples TRBV2 to TRBJ1-2; D is possibly TRBD1 (5 bases). The CDR3 covers 16 residues. Germline V lookup: CDR1 SNHLY, CDR2 FYNNEI. V lost 5 bases to trimming and J lost 5 bases, with 21 bases between them. The CDR3 DNA reads TGTGCCAGCAGTAGCCCCAACCGGGACCGGGGGTATGGCTACACCTTC. Its translation is CASSSPNRDRGYGYTF.

CDR3 sequence: CATSPNSYEQYF. The CDR3 DNA reads as TGTGCCACCAGTCCGAACTCCTACGAGCAGTACTTC. This chain joins TRBV24-1 and TRBJ2-7; D not resolved. This CDR3 comprises 12 residues. The germline CDR1 and CDR2 sequences are KGHDR and SFDVKD. Between the trimmed V and J ends, which lost 6 bases and 0 bases, there was a span of 5 bases.

The chain couples TRBV2 to TRBJ2-5; possible D gene TRBD2, 6 bases. CDR1 and CDR2 from the germline V gene are SNHLY and FYNNEI. V was cut by 6 bases and J by 4 bases, with 15 bases left in between. This CDR3 is 14 amino acids long. The CDR3 spells CASRVGTARETQYF. The CDR3 DNA is TGTGCCAGCAGGGTAGGGACTGCTCGAGAGACCCAGTACTTC.

This clonotype was seen more than once but under ten times. J is TRBJ2-1 and V is TRBV9; D not certain. This CDR3 spans 13 amino acids. V dropped 0 bases and J dropped 8 bases, with 9 bases sitting between them. CDR1 is SGDLS and CDR2 is YYNGEE in the germline V gene. CDR3 sequence (DNA): TGTGCCAGCAGCGTAGGCAGTGGGGATGAGCAGTTCTTC. Its translation: CASSVGSGDEQFF.

The J gene is TRBJ1-5, the V gene TRBV24-1, with D possibly matching TRBD1 (6 bases). Trimming removed 7 bases at V and 3 bases at J, with 12 bases between. This CDR3 contains 14 residues. In germline, CDR1 is KGHDR, CDR2 SFDVKD. CDR3: CATRGRGNNQPQHF. CDR3 bases: TGTGCCACCAGGGGTAGGGGGAACAATCAGCCCCAGCATTTT.

The chain has TRBV29-1 and TRBJ1-3; D perhaps matches TRBD1 (6 bases). The germline V and J ends were trimmed by 6 bases and 10 bases, with 13 bases remaining between them. The CDR3 spans 11 residues. Germline V CDR1 and CDR2: SQVTM, ANQGSEA. The CDR3 spells CSVPQGTTIYF. CDR3 bases: TGCAGCGTCCCACAGGGTACGACCATATATTTT. Looking up the rest from reference TRBV29-1 and TRBJ1-3 gives the full variable domain: SAVISQKPSRDICQRGTSLTIQCQVDSQVTMMFWYRQQPGQSLTLIATANQGSEATYESGFVIDKFPISRPNLTFSTLTVSNMSPEDSSIYLCSVPQGTTIYFGEGSWLTVV.